The clone carrying this T cell receptor beta chain was recorded many times. No antigen is known for it. As the method for making TCR beta libraries, quantitative 5'-RACE with molecular barcodes was used. TCRdb redid the calling of the 5' RACE reads with MiXCR, one entry per CDR3 protein. This repertoire shows fewer than 550,000 distinct CDR3 sequences, roughly 5.3% found once; its top ten account for approximately 3.5%. Germline V lookup: CDR1 SGHTS, CDR2 YDEGEE. Trimming shortened V by 6 bases and J by 0 bases, and 11 bases separated the two germline ends. The CDR3 runs 14 residues. The sample is drawn from a study of CD8 T cells in ankylosing spondylitis. Study outcomes and limitations: Reported data indicate significant enrichment of disease-linked clones within matched ankylosing spondylitis synovial fluid. For ankylosing spondylitis blood, a TCR beta motif of several highly homologous variants appeared characteristic. Some motif variants had been reported before (in reactive arthritis synovial fluid and blood).

The source is a male donor with ankylosing spondylitis. The sequenced sample was blood, either unsorted or a sorted T cell fraction (not recorded which). This chain links TRBV5-8 with TRBJ2-3, with a tentative D call TRBD1 (6 bases). CDR3 nucleotides: TGTGCCAGCAACAGGGTGGCTAGCACAGATACGCAGTATTTT. Encoded protein: CASNRVASTDTQYF.